Listed below are T cell receptor beta chains from one sample, sequenced in a study of cytomegalovirus exposure and HLA in healthy donors. Profiling relied on immunoSEQ multiplex PCR, and the TCRdb table lists in-frame clones only, not all of them. The repertoire holds 150,000 or so clones, roughly 80% seen once, with over 3% in the top ten. The specimen sequenced was PBMCs. The receptors were sampled from a male donor in good health and CMV-seronegative. CDR3s include the opening cysteine and the closing phenylalanine or tryptophan. D genes are given only for firm matches. Rows give clone size only sometimes, using once, few, many, or a class for an expanded clone.

V gene	clone size	D gene	J gene	CDR3 DNA	CDR3 protein
TRBV30	-	-	TRBJ2-5	TGTGCCTGGAGTCAGTCGCAAGAGACCCAGTACTTC	CAWSQSQETQYF
TRBV28	few	-	TRBJ1-2	TGTGCCAGCATTAGGGGGAGAATCAACTATGGCTACACCTTC	CASIRGRINYGYTF
TRBV2	few	TRBD1	TRBJ2-7	TGTGCCAGCAGTGAGACAGGGGGCAACTACGAGCAGTACTTC	CASSETGGNYEQYF
TRBV28	few	-	TRBJ1-1	TGTGCCAGCAGGGACCACAGGGAAAACACTGAAGCTTTCTTT	CASRDHRENTEAFF
TRBV7-9	-	-	TRBJ2-7	TGTGCCAGCAGCTCACCAGCGGCCTACGAGCAGTACTTC	CASSSPAAYEQYF
TRBV6-6	-	-	TRBJ1-6	TGTGCCACCAGCAAGGTAGAGCGTAATTCACCCCTCCACTTT	CATSKVERNSPLHF
TRBV10-3	once	TRBD1	TRBJ1-5	TGTGCCACCTCGGGACAGTTTAGCAATCAGCCCCAGCATTTT	CATSGQFSNQPQHF
TRBV10-3	few	-	TRBJ2-7	TGTGCCACCTCTAGCGACCGAGACTCCTACGAGCAGTACTTC	CATSSDRDSYEQYF
TRBV11-2	-	-	TRBJ2-7	TGTGCCAGCAGCTTCACTGGACACCCTGCTTTATACGAGCAGTACTTC	CASSFTGHPALYEQYF
TRBV7-9	-	TRBD1	TRBJ1-2	TGTGCCAGCAGCTTAGAGGGGGCAGGGACTCGAACTTGGGGGTATGGCTACACCTTC	CASSLEGAGTRTWGYGYTF
TRBV5-4	-	-	TRBJ2-7	TGTGCCAGCAGCTTGAGACAGAACTCCTACGAGCAGTACTTC	CASSLRQNSYEQYF
TRBV18	few	-	TRBJ1-2	TGTGCCAGCTCACCGGCCAGGGGCCTGTATGGCTACACCTTC	CASSPARGLYGYTF
TRBV28	-	TRBD1	TRBJ2-7	TGTGCCAGCAGTTCGCCCTGGACAGGGGGAGGCGAGCAGTACTTC	CASSSPWTGGGEQYF
TRBV28	-	TRBD1	TRBJ1-5	TGTGCCATAGGCAGGCGTCTGACAGGGGGATATAGCAATCAGCCCCAGCATTTT	CAIGRRLTGGYSNQPQHF
TRBV7-2	-	TRBD2	TRBJ2-7	TGTGCCAGCAGCTTGGACACTAGCGGCCGGGTGCAGTACTTC	CASSLDTSGRVQYF
TRBV11-2	-	-	TRBJ1-2	TGTGCCAGCAGACCCACCGGGACTTTCTATGGCTACACCTTC	CASRPTGTFYGYTF
TRBV2	once	-	TRBJ2-6	TGTGCCAGCAGTGAACTGAGCTCTGGGGCCAACGTCCTGACTTTC	CASSELSSGANVLTF
TRBV21-1	-	-	TRBJ2-4	TGTGCCAGCAGCAAAATAAGGGCGGGTGCCAAAAACATTCAGTACTTC	CASSKIRAGAKNIQYF
TRBV7-2	-	TRBD2	TRBJ2-5	TGTGCCAGCCGGGGGGGAGGGCAAGAGACCCAGTACTTC	CASRGGGQETQYF
TRBV18	once	TRBD1	TRBJ1-1	TGTGCCAGCTCACCGTTATCAGGGGGTGGGAGCACTGAAGCTTTCTTT	CASSPLSGGGSTEAFF
TRBV7-2	-	TRBD1	TRBJ2-3	TGTGCCGTGTGGACAGGGGGCGCAGATACGCAGTATTTT	CAVWTGGADTQYF
TRBV27	-	-	TRBJ1-1	TGTGCCAGCAGTTTAGGGCACCCAAACACTGAAGCTTTCTTT	CASSLGHPNTEAFF
TRBV7-9	-	-	TRBJ1-3	TGTGCCAGCAGCCTTACTGGAAACACCATATATTTT	CASSLTGNTIYF
TRBV7-2	-	TRBD1	TRBJ2-5	TGTGCCAGCAGCTTGACAGGGGGAGAGACCCAGTACTTC	CASSLTGGETQYF
TRBV7-2	-	-	TRBJ2-6	TGTGCCAGCAGTATGGCAGTAAGGAGCTCTGGGGCCAACGTCCTGACTTTC	CASSMAVRSSGANVLTF
TRBV5-8	-	-	TRBJ1-1	TGTGCCAGCAGCTTGAGCGAGAACACTGAAGCTTTCTTT	CASSLSENTEAFF
TRBV5-4	-	TRBD1	TRBJ2-7	TGTGCCAGCAGCTGGGAGCAGGGGGCTTACGAGCAGTACTTC	CASSWEQGAYEQYF
TRBV27	-	-	TRBJ2-7	TGTGCCAGCAGTTTATTGGGGCGGGACTACGAGCAGTACTTC	CASSLLGRDYEQYF
TRBV10-3	-	-	TRBJ2-5	TGTGCCATCAGTGCCGGTGTGCCAGAGACCCAGTACTTC	CAISAGVPETQYF
TRBV5-6	-	TRBD1	TRBJ1-5	TGTGCCAGCAGCCGTGGGACAGGCAATCAGCCCCAGCATTTT	CASSRGTGNQPQHF
TRBV7-7	-	TRBD1	TRBJ1-2	TGTGCCAGCAGCTTAGGTGGACAGGGCCCGTATGGCTACACCTTC	CASSLGGQGPYGYTF
TRBV7-8	-	-	TRBJ1-1	TGTGCCAGCAGCTTAGCCGCGGGGAACACTGAAGCTTTCTTT	CASSLAAGNTEAFF
TRBV5-4	-	TRBD2	TRBJ2-1	TGTGCCAGCAGCCCGGGACTAGCGGGATACAATGAGCAGTTCTTC	CASSPGLAGYNEQFF
TRBV27	few	TRBD2	TRBJ2-7	TGTGCCAGCAGTTTAATGCCGGGACTAGAGTACGAGCAGTACTTC	CASSLMPGLEYEQYF
TRBV5-1	-	-	TRBJ2-7	TGCGCCAGCAGCTGGAGAGATTCGGACAGTTCGGAGCAGTACTTC	CASSWRDSDSSEQYF
TRBV5-1	few	-	TRBJ2-1	TGCGCCAGCAGCTTGGGAGCGGAGTCCTACAATGAGCAGTTCTTC	CASSLGAESYNEQFF
TRBV4-2	-	-	TRBJ2-5	TGTGCCAGCAGCCAGGTTCGGGGTACGGAGACCCAGTACTTC	CASSQVRGTETQYF
TRBV27	-	-	TRBJ2-7	TGTGCCAGCAGTTCCCAGGGGGGCGGCGAGCAGTACTTC	CASSSQGGGEQYF
TRBV19	-	TRBD1	TRBJ1-4	TGTGCCAGTACCACAATAGACAGGGGGCGGGAAAAACTGTTTTTT	CASTTIDRGREKLFF
TRBV5-6	-	-	TRBJ1-1	TGTGCCAGCAGCTGGACACTGATGAACACTGAAGCTTTCTTT	CASSWTLMNTEAFF
TRBV30	-	TRBD2	TRBJ2-3	TGTGCCTGGAGGCTAGCGGGGCAGAGCACAGATACGCAGTATTTT	CAWRLAGQSTDTQYF
TRBV28	-	TRBD1	TRBJ2-7	TGTGCCAGCAGAAGACAGGGGGAGGTGGAAGAGCAGTACTTC	CASRRQGEVEEQYF